These T cell receptor beta chains were read from a single sample in a study of technical replicates of blood from a handful of donors. Clones were sequenced by immunoSEQ multiplex PCR, and TCRdb holds only the in-frame ones, with some missing. The table shows roughly 51,000 clones, with roughly 93% occurring only once. The sequencing sample was made of PBMCs. Receptors were obtained from a human donor in good health. Some clones in this sample may be carry-over from other donors' samples. Both conserved end residues are part of each CDR3. Each record gives: V gene, J gene, D gene, CDR3 length, clone size, CDR3 protein, CDR3 DNA. The D gene is left open where the match is weak. A clone size is listed for some rows: how often the clone was seen (once, few, many), or a class if it is expanded.

V: TRBV4-1
J: TRBJ2-3
D: NA
length: 18
size: NA
CDR3: CASSQVDGGGAGTDTQYF
DNA: TGCGCCAGCAGCCAGGTAGACGGAGGAGGGGCCGGGACAGATACGCAGTATTTT

V: TRBV9
J: TRBJ2-5
D: NA
length: 12
size: NA
CDR3: CASSSQRETQYF
DNA: TGTGCCAGCAGCTCCCAGAGGGAGACCCAGTACTTC

V: TRBV7-8
J: TRBJ2-7
D: NA
length: 14
size: NA
CDR3: CASSPTGIAYEQYF
DNA: TGTGCCAGCAGCCCAACAGGGATTGCCTACGAGCAGTACTTC

V: TRBV11-2
J: TRBJ1-2
D: NA
length: 13
size: NA
CDR3: CASSLDRGYGYTF
DNA: TGTGCCAGCAGCTTAGATAGGGGCTATGGCTACACCTTC

V: TRBV5-1
J: TRBJ2-3
D: TRBD2
length: 16
size: once
CDR3: CASTPIAGVTTDTQYF
DNA: TGCGCCAGCACCCCTATAGCGGGGGTAACCACAGATACGCAGTATTTT

V: TRBV5-4
J: TRBJ1-1
D: NA
length: 12
size: once
CDR3: CASSSVNTEAFF
DNA: TGTGCCAGCAGCTCGGTGAACACTGAAGCTTTCTTT

V: TRBV7-3
J: TRBJ2-5
D: NA
length: 15
size: NA
CDR3: CASSLIGGPWETQYF
DNA: TGTGCCAGCAGCTTAATCGGGGGGCCTTGGGAGACCCAGTACTTC

V: TRBV5-1
J: TRBJ1-2
D: TRBD1
length: 16
size: NA
CDR3: CASSYGVGTGAWGYTF
DNA: TGCGCCAGCAGCTATGGAGTCGGGACAGGGGCGTGGGGCTACACCTTC

V: TRBV7-9
J: TRBJ2-7
D: TRBD2
length: 13
size: once
CDR3: CASPLADNYEQYF
DNA: TGTGCCAGCCCACTAGCGGATAACTACGAGCAGTACTTC

V: TRBV27
J: TRBJ1-1
D: NA
length: 14
size: NA
CDR3: CASSSYGRATEAFF
DNA: TGTGCCAGCAGTTCCTATGGGAGGGCCACTGAAGCTTTCTTT

V: TRBV2
J: TRBJ1-5
D: NA
length: 13
size: NA
CDR3: CASRRFGNQPQHF
DNA: TGTGCCAGCAGGCGATTTGGTAATCAGCCCCAGCATTTT

V: TRBV18
J: TRBJ1-5
D: NA
length: 15
size: NA
CDR3: CASSLLPSSNQPQHF
DNA: TGTGCCAGCTCACTCCTTCCCAGTTCCAATCAGCCCCAGCATTTT

V: TRBV5-4
J: TRBJ1-2
D: NA
length: 12
size: NA
CDR3: CASGRRDYGYTF
DNA: TGTGCCAGCGGACGGAGGGACTATGGCTACACCTTC

V: TRBV9
J: TRBJ1-2
D: TRBD1
length: 15
size: NA
CDR3: CASSTRQGGNYGYTF
DNA: TGTGCCAGCAGCACCCGACAGGGGGGTAACTATGGCTACACCTTC

V: TRBV19
J: TRBJ2-4
D: TRBD1
length: 14
size: NA
CDR3: CASSPTGSKNIQYF
DNA: TGTGCCAGTAGTCCGACAGGGTCAAAAAACATTCAGTACTTC

V: TRBV10-3
J: TRBJ2-7
D: TRBD1
length: 13
size: NA
CDR3: CATRTGEIYEQYF
DNA: TGTGCCACAAGGACAGGGGAAATTTACGAGCAGTACTTC

V: TRBV6-5
J: TRBJ1-2
D: TRBD1
length: 15
size: NA
CDR3: CATLPFPGQNYGYTF
DNA: TGTGCCACCCTACCCTTCCCGGGACAGAACTATGGCTACACCTTC

V: TRBV2
J: TRBJ2-2
D: TRBD1
length: 12
size: NA
CDR3: CASRPGQGQLFF
DNA: TGTGCCAGCAGACCGGGACAGGGTCAGCTGTTTTTT

V: TRBV6-5
J: TRBJ2-5
D: TRBD2
length: 14
size: NA
CDR3: CASSPGLETETQYF
DNA: TGTGCCAGCAGTCCCGGACTAGAGACGGAGACCCAGTACTTC

V: TRBV4-3
J: TRBJ2-3
D: NA
length: 19
size: NA
CDR3: CASSHNWRVGYWGTDTQYF
DNA: TGCGCCAGCAGCCACAATTGGAGGGTGGGGTACTGGGGCACAGATACGCAGTATTTT

V: TRBV30
J: TRBJ1-5
D: TRBD1
length: 14
size: NA
CDR3: CAWRIPGQGQPQHF
DNA: TGTGCCTGGAGAATCCCGGGACAGGGTCAGCCCCAGCATTTT

V: TRBV19
J: TRBJ2-2
D: TRBD1
length: 16
size: NA
CDR3: CASTHSRTGSTGELFF
DNA: TGTGCCAGTACCCACTCCCGGACAGGGAGCACCGGGGAGCTGTTTTTT

V: TRBV19
J: TRBJ1-4
D: NA
length: 13
size: NA
CDR3: CASTLVRGEKLFF
DNA: TGTGCCAGTACCCTCGTGCGGGGGGAAAAACTGTTTTTT

V: TRBV5-4
J: TRBJ2-1
D: TRBD1
length: 15
size: NA
CDR3: CASSRGTGSYNEQFF
DNA: TGTGCCAGCAGCCGGGGGACAGGGTCCTACAATGAGCAGTTCTTC

V: TRBV9
J: TRBJ2-2
D: NA
length: 14
size: NA
CDR3: CASSVNTNTGELFF
DNA: TGTGCCAGCAGCGTAAATACGAACACCGGGGAGCTGTTTTTT

V: TRBV30
J: TRBJ1-3
D: NA
length: 15
size: NA
CDR3: CAWSLGLLSGNTIYF
DNA: TGTGCCTGGAGCCTCGGACTGCTCTCTGGAAACACCATATATTTT

V: TRBV9
J: TRBJ2-1
D: NA
length: 16
size: once
CDR3: CASSGEDSSSYNEQFF
DNA: TGTGCCAGCAGCGGAGAAGACAGTAGCTCCTACAATGAGCAGTTCTTC

V: TRBV7-2
J: TRBJ2-7
D: TRBD2
length: 14
size: NA
CDR3: CASSLLAGGREQYF
DNA: TGTGCCAGCAGCTTGCTAGCGGGGGGGCGTGAGCAGTACTTC

V: TRBV4-3
J: TRBJ2-7
D: TRBD1
length: 15
size: NA
CDR3: CASSQDRGQGYEQYF
DNA: TGCGCCAGCAGCCAAGATCGGGGACAGGGCTACGAGCAGTACTTC

V: TRBV5-4
J: TRBJ2-7
D: NA
length: 14
size: NA
CDR3: CASSLAPGVNEQYF
DNA: TGTGCCAGCAGCTTGGCACCGGGAGTAAACGAGCAGTACTTC

V: TRBV7-3
J: TRBJ2-1
D: TRBD2
length: 15
size: NA
CDR3: CASSPSRGSFDEQFF
DNA: TGTGCCAGCAGCCCGTCCCGCGGGAGTTTCGATGAGCAGTTCTTC

V: TRBV11-3
J: TRBJ2-3
D: NA
length: 14
size: NA
CDR3: CASSPTIQTDTQYF
DNA: TGTGCCAGCAGCCCGACTATACAAACAGATACGCAGTATTTT

V: TRBV5-8
J: TRBJ2-5
D: NA
length: 16
size: NA
CDR3: CASSLGKGVPQETQYF
DNA: TGTGCCAGCAGCTTGGGAAAAGGGGTTCCCCAAGAGACCCAGTACTTC

V: TRBV7-2
J: TRBJ2-7
D: TRBD2
length: 17
size: once
CDR3: CASSLASSGGGTYEQYF
DNA: TGTGCCAGCAGCTTAGCGTCTAGCGGGGGGGGAACCTACGAGCAGTACTTC

V: TRBV5-1
J: TRBJ1-4
D: NA
length: 14
size: NA
CDR3: CASSAYDSNEKLFF
DNA: TGCGCCAGCAGCGCCTATGACAGTAATGAAAAACTGTTTTTT

V: TRBV10-3
J: TRBJ2-3
D: TRBD1
length: 14
size: NA
CDR3: CAITADRETDTQYF
DNA: TGTGCCATCACGGCGGACAGGGAAACAGATACGCAGTATTTT

V: TRBV9
J: TRBJ2-7
D: TRBD2
length: 14
size: NA
CDR3: CASSASTSGYEQYF
DNA: TGTGCCAGCAGCGCCTCGACTAGCGGCTACGAGCAGTACTTC

V: TRBV27
J: TRBJ2-3
D: TRBD2
length: 14
size: once
CDR3: CASRLAGVSDTQYF
DNA: TGTGCCAGCAGACTAGCGGGAGTTTCGGATACGCAGTATTTT

V: TRBV7-2
J: TRBJ2-7
D: TRBD2
length: 15
size: NA
CDR3: CASSFLAGETHEQYF
DNA: TGTGCCAGCAGCTTTCTAGCGGGAGAAACCCACGAGCAGTACTTC

V: TRBV12-5
J: TRBJ2-5
D: TRBD2
length: 14
size: NA
CDR3: CASAQGLAEETQYF
DNA: TGTGCTAGTGCCCAGGGACTAGCGGAAGAGACCCAGTACTTC

V: TRBV6-5
J: TRBJ2-1
D: NA
length: 13
size: NA
CDR3: CASSSGTLNEQFF
DNA: TGTGCCAGCAGTTCCGGGACTCTCAATGAGCAGTTCTTC

V: TRBV25-1
J: TRBJ2-1
D: TRBD1
length: 14
size: NA
CDR3: CASSDMGDSNEQFF
DNA: TGTGCCAGCAGTGACATGGGGGACAGCAATGAGCAGTTCTTC

V: TRBV5-1
J: TRBJ1-2
D: TRBD1
length: 16
size: NA
CDR3: CASSLSGGMVNYGYTF
DNA: TGCGCCAGCAGCTTGTCAGGGGGAATGGTTAACTATGGCTACACCTTC

V: TRBV7-2
J: TRBJ1-1
D: TRBD1
length: 16
size: NA
CDR3: CASSLGGQGGNTEAFF
DNA: TGTGCCAGCAGCTTAGGGGGACAGGGAGGGAACACTGAAGCTTTCTTT

V: TRBV28
J: TRBJ2-7
D: TRBD1
length: 15
size: NA
CDR3: CASDSLRQGSYEQYF
DNA: TGTGCCAGCGATTCACTTAGACAGGGCTCCTACGAGCAGTACTTC

V: TRBV19
J: TRBJ1-6
D: NA
length: 13
size: once
CDR3: CASSSQQGPPLHF
DNA: TGTGCCAGTAGTAGCCAGCAGGGGCCACCCCTCCACTTT

V: TRBV11-2
J: TRBJ2-3
D: TRBD2
length: 14
size: once
CDR3: CASGTSGHTDTQYF
DNA: TGTGCCAGCGGTACTAGCGGGCACACAGATACGCAGTATTTT

V: TRBV6-1
J: TRBJ2-1
D: NA
length: 14
size: NA
CDR3: CASTGHSSYNEQFF
DNA: TGTGCCAGCACGGGACATAGCTCCTACAATGAGCAGTTCTTC